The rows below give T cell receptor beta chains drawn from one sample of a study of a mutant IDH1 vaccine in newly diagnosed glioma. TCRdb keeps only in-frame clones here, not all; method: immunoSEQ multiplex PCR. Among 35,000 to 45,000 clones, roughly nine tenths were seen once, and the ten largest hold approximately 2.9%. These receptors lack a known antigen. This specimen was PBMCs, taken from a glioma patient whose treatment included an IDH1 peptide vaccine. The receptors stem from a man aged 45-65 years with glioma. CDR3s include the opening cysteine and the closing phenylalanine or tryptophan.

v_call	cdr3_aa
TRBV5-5	CASTDRPNLNEKLFF
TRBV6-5	CASSYSTGGVWETQYF
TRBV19	CASSITQALAEKLFF
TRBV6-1	CASSEVSSGGNQPQHF
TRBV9	CASSVRDRARVNTEAFF
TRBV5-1	CASSTSREGTEAFF
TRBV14	CASSPRWVNTEAFF
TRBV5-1	CASSPLREKVSYEQYF
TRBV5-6	CASSRGPINEQFF
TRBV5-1	CASSAYYEQYF
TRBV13	CASSLGLGQPFSPLHF
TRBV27	CASSLSGEGVYEQYF
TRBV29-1	CSVSSTGSYEQYF
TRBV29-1	CSVARRYNEQFF
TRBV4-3	CASSQDRTGDTDTQYF
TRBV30	CAWDDRQLGSTEAFF
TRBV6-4	CASSARLAGVDEQFF
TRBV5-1	CASSNLPGLAGGLSYNEQFF
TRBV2	CATRTGTGYNEQFF
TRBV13	CASSAGHPSNQPQHF
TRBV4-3	CASSQDLDRYTGNYGYTF
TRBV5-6	CASSQGQNTQYF
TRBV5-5	CASSVGGTGGEQYF
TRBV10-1	CASSESAGTRYF
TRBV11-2	CASSSRGWNTEAFF
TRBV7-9	CASSVSADSSGYTF
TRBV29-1	CSVRDSNNYGYTF
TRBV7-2	CASSLALGQETQYF
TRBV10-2	CASLRDRDNSPLHF
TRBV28	CASSTTGETLGYEQYF
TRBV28	CASSPSTGLGSYNSPLHF
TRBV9	CASSERTSAGGPYNEQFF
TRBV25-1	CASSEPGQGNYGYTF
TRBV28	CASMDSLVTEAFF
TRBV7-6	CASSLGVDTQYF
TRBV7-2	CASSLSGARTYEQYF
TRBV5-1	CASSLTGSDYEQYF
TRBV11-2	CASSPPSVRARNEQYF
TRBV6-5	CASSRQGAPYNEQFF
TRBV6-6	CASSKRNEQFF
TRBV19	CASNPMTGLGTEAFF
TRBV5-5	CASSLSTGGSTDTQYF
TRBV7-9	CASSPSGNEQYF